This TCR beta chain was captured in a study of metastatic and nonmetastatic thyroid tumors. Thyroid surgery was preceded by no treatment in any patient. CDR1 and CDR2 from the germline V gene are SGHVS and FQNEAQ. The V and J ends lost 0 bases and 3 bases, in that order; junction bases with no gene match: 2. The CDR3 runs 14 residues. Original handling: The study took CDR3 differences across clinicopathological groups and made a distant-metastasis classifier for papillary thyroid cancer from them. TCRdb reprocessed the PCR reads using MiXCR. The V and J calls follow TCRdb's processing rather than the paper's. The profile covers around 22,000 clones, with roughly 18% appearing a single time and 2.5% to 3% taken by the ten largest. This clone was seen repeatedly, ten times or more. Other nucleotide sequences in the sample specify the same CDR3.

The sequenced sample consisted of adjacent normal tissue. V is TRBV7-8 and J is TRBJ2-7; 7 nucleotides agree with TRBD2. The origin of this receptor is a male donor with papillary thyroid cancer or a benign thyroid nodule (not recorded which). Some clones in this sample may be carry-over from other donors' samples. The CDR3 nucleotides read TGTGCCAGCAGCTTAGCGGGCGGGAGCTACGAGCAGTACGTC. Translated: CASSLAGGSYEQYV.